Sequencing of this T cell receptor (beta chain) was carried out in a study of cytomegalovirus exposure and HLA in healthy donors. Researchers ran the PCR with 60 Vbeta and 13 Jbeta primers. Method: immunoSEQ multiplex PCR; TCRdb's copy keeps in-frame clones and lacks some. The sample includes around 230,000 clones, approximately 81% seen only once; the top ten take 0.24%. The CDR3 length is 14 residues. The germline V gene encodes CDR1 SGHDT and CDR2 YYEEEE. Trimming shortened V by 4 bases and J by 10 bases, and 15 bases separated the two germline ends. This clone was detected only once. This chain joins TRBV5-6 and TRBJ1-6, with D perhaps TRBD1 (6 bases). This sequence originates from a girl under 10 years old in good health and CMV-seronegative. The specimen sequenced was PBMCs. The CDR3 protein is CASSPGHQVSPLHF. CDR3 nucleotide sequence: TGTGCCAGCAGCCCGGGACATCAGGTGTCACCCCTCCACTTT.